The rows below give T cell receptor beta chains drawn from one sample of a study of blood T cell repertoires in COVID-19. TCRdb keeps only in-frame clones here, not all; method: immunoSEQ multiplex PCR. The sample contains approximately 160,000 clones, roughly 87% of which appear only once. The specimen was PBMCs or T cells enriched from blood (not recorded which). The receptors stem from a woman aged 45-59 years who had recovered from COVID-19. The CDR3 runs from the conserved cysteine through the conserved F or W. Fields, in order: V gene, clone size, J gene, D gene, CDR3 protein, CDR3 DNA. A D gene is named only where the DNA matches it firmly. Clone size is not always given. Where it is, it says once, few, many or a class for expanded clones.

>TRBV7-9|-|TRBJ1-4|TRBD1
CASSSDRGRTATNEKLFF
TGTGCCAGCAGCTCGGACAGGGGGCGGACTGCAACTAATGAAAAACTGTTTTTT
>TRBV28|-|TRBJ1-1|-
CASSPPGVTEAFF
TGTGCCAGCAGTCCGCCCGGGGTCACTGAAGCTTTCTTT
>TRBV19|-|TRBJ1-2|-
CASRNRGYGYTF
TGTGCCAGTAGAAATAGGGGGTATGGCTACACCTTC
>TRBV5-1|-|TRBJ2-1|-
CASSFGQSSYNEQFF
TGCGCCAGCAGCTTCGGACAGAGCTCCTACAATGAGCAGTTCTTC
>TRBV3-1/TRBV3-2|few|TRBJ1-1|-
CASSPMAPGVTEAFF
TGTGCCAGCAGCCCAATGGCCCCAGGGGTTACTGAAGCTTTCTTT
>TRBV29-1|-|TRBJ1-2|-
CSAFQGTGYTF
TGCAGCGCCTTCCAAGGGACAGGCTACACCTTC
>TRBV9|-|TRBJ1-6|-
CASSVAEGGNSPLHF
TGTGCCAGCAGCGTAGCTGAGGGAGGCAATTCACCCCTCCACTTT
>TRBV6-5|-|TRBJ2-5|-
CASKAGQETQYF
TGTGCCAGCAAGGCAGGGCAAGAGACCCAGTACTTC
>TRBV11-3|-|TRBJ2-2|TRBD2
CASSPRLERGNTGELFF
TGTGCCAGCAGCCCCCGCTTGGAGCGGGGGAACACCGGGGAGCTGTTTTTT
>TRBV19|once|TRBJ1-1|TRBD1
CASSIYQGGSEAFF
TGTGCCAGTAGTATTTATCAGGGGGGTTCTGAAGCTTTCTTT
>TRBV2|-|TRBJ1-3|-
CASTGSGNTIYF
TGTGCCAGCACCGGGTCTGGAAACACCATATATTTT
>TRBV5-1|-|TRBJ2-7|-
CASSSDRTQTSNSYEQYF
TGCGCCAGCAGCTCCGACAGGACCCAAACCTCCAATTCCTACGAGCAGTACTTC
>TRBV6-5|-|TRBJ2-7|-
CATMGGPYEQYF
TGTGCCACCATGGGGGGGCCCTACGAGCAGTACTTC
>TRBV6-6|-|TRBJ1-4|-
CASRTGNEKLFF
TGTGCCAGCAGAACGGGGAATGAAAAACTGTTTTTT
>TRBV5-6|-|TRBJ2-7|-
CASSLTESYEQYF
TGTGCCAGCAGCTTGACAGAGAGCTACGAGCAGTACTTC
>TRBV19|-|TRBJ2-1|-
CASSQEGLTYNEQFF
TGTGCCAGTAGTCAGGAGGGTCTGACCTACAATGAGCAGTTCTTC
>TRBV4-2|-|TRBJ1-1|TRBD1
CASSQAAQGRTEAFF
TGTGCCAGCAGCCAAGCTGCACAGGGGCGCACTGAAGCTTTCTTT
>TRBV3-1/TRBV3-2|few|TRBJ2-1|TRBD2
CASSAKRGLGNNEQFF
TGTGCCAGCAGCGCTAAGCGGGGGTTGGGAAACAATGAGCAGTTCTTC
>TRBV5-1|-|TRBJ1-6|-
CASSSEGSNSPLHF
TGCGCCAGCAGCTCGGAGGGGTCTAATTCACCCCTCCACTTT
>TRBV30|-|TRBJ2-1|-
CAWSESHEQFF
TGTGCCTGGAGTGAGAGCCATGAGCAGTTCTTC
>TRBV30|-|TRBJ2-2|-
CAWSDSQRTNTGELFF
TGTGCCTGGAGTGATTCACAGAGAACGAACACCGGGGAGCTGTTTTTT
>TRBV30|-|TRBJ1-4|-
CAWRPGGYEKLFF
TGTGCCTGGAGGCCAGGCGGGTATGAAAAACTGTTTTTT
>TRBV7-8|-|TRBJ2-2|-
CASSLSGDKAGELFF
TGTGCCAGCAGCTTATCAGGGGATAAGGCCGGGGAGCTGTTTTTT
>TRBV19|-|TRBJ1-2|-
CASSIGELYGYTF
TGTGCCAGTAGTATTGGAGAACTATACGGCTACACCTTC
>TRBV5-1|-|TRBJ1-5|-
CASSLDSGSNQPQHF
TGCGCCAGCAGCTTGGATTCGGGGAGCAATCAGCCCCAGCATTTT
>TRBV27|-|TRBJ1-1|TRBD1
CASSLPKQGPNTEAFF
TGTGCCAGCAGTTTGCCGAAACAGGGGCCGAACACTGAAGCTTTCTTT
>TRBV6-1|-|TRBJ2-5|TRBD2
CASSELTGTSGRAQYF
TGTGCCAGCAGTGAACTGACCGGGACTAGCGGGAGAGCCCAGTACTTC
>TRBV2|-|TRBJ2-1|TRBD2
CASSPTSGRREQFF
TGTGCCAGCAGTCCGACTAGCGGGAGAAGGGAGCAGTTCTTC
>TRBV1|-|TRBJ2-2|-
CTSSQTLYTSGSFGELFF
TGCACCAGCAGCCAAACGCTGTACACTAGCGGGAGTTTCGGGGAGCTGTTTTTT
>TRBV29-1|-|TRBJ1-6|TRBD1
CSVRTGGVYNSPLHF
TGCAGCGTCCGGACAGGAGGGGTTTATAATTCACCCCTCCACTTT
>TRBV5-5|-|TRBJ2-7|TRBD2
CASSSPGLAGESGEQYF
TGTGCCAGCAGCTCACCGGGACTAGCGGGAGAGTCCGGCGAGCAGTACTTC
>TRBV28|-|TRBJ1-2|-
CASSEQLNYGYTF
TGTGCCAGCAGTGAACAGCTTAACTATGGCTACACCTTC
>TRBV28|-|TRBJ1-2|-
CASSLSGGVYGYTF
TGTGCCAGCAGTTTATCGGGGGGAGTTTATGGCTACACCTTC
>TRBV5-5|-|TRBJ1-6|-
CASSFLGGLLFTPLHF
TGTGCCAGCAGCTTCCTGGGGGGGCTTTTATTCACCCCCCTCCACTTT
>TRBV7-2|-|TRBJ2-1|TRBD2
CASSFSGTNYNEQFF
TGTGCCAGCAGCTTTTCCGGGACTAATTACAATGAGCAGTTCTTC
>TRBV28|-|TRBJ1-1|-
CASSLTREAFF
TGTGCCAGCAGTTTGACCAGGGAAGCTTTCTTT
>TRBV19|-|TRBJ2-2|TRBD1
CASRGTGTPNTGELFF
TGTGCCAGTAGGGGGACAGGGACCCCGAACACCGGGGAGCTGTTTTTT
>TRBV3-1/TRBV3-2|-|TRBJ2-5|TRBD1
CASRHSGGEETQYF
TGTGCCAGCAGGCACTCAGGGGGCGAGGAGACCCAGTACTTC
>TRBV5-1|-|TRBJ1-2|TRBD1
CASSLGTGGGYTF
TGCGCCAGCAGCTTGGGGACAGGGGGTGGCTACACCTTC
>TRBV18|once|TRBJ2-5|-
CASSPAVETQYF
TGTGCCAGCTCACCAGCAGTAGAGACCCAGTACTTC
>TRBV5-1|-|TRBJ2-5|-
CASRRTTQETQYF
TGCGCCAGCAGGAGAACCACCCAAGAGACCCAGTACTTC
>TRBV29-1|few|TRBJ1-6|TRBD1
CSVEEGQGLREHQTSSYNSPLHF
TGCAGCGTTGAAGAGGGACAGGGCCTTCGGGAGCACCAGACAAGCTCCTATAATTCACCCCTCCACTTT
>TRBV6-5|-|TRBJ1-4|-
CASSPGGGGLFF
TGTGCCAGCAGCCCAGGCGGGGGGGGACTGTTTTTT
>TRBV6-2/TRBV6-3|-|TRBJ1-4|-
CASSRGDELFF
TGTGCCAGCAGCCGGGGGGATGAACTGTTTTTT
>TRBV2|-|TRBJ2-7|TRBD2
CASHLTSGFSYEQYF
TGTGCCAGCCATTTGACTAGCGGGTTCTCCTACGAGCAGTACTTC
>TRBV19|-|TRBJ1-4|-
CASSIARANEKLFF
TGTGCCAGTAGTATAGCCAGGGCTAATGAAAAACTGTTTTTT
>TRBV5-4|once|TRBJ1-1|TRBD1
CASSPDRVRTEAFF
TGTGCCAGCAGCCCGGACAGGGTACGCACTGAAGCTTTCTTT
>TRBV11-2|once|TRBJ2-7|-
CASSSRTGYGDYEQYF
TGTGCCAGCAGCTCCCGAACAGGGTATGGAGACTACGAGCAGTACTTC
>TRBV3-1/TRBV3-2|-|TRBJ2-1|TRBD2
CASSQGISRLADYNEQFF
TGTGCCAGCAGCCAAGGTATCTCACGGCTAGCGGACTACAATGAGCAGTTCTTC
>TRBV19|-|TRBJ2-7|-
CASSSSYRVPYEQYF
TGTGCCAGTAGTTCCAGCTATCGGGTCCCCTACGAGCAGTACTTC
>TRBV19|-|TRBJ2-5|-
CASTQYGRGSLGDQYF
TGTGCCAGTACCCAATACGGCCGAGGTTCCCTAGGGGACCAGTACTTC
>TRBV19|-|TRBJ1-1|-
CASATESEAFF
TGTGCCAGCGCGACAGAGTCCGAAGCTTTCTTT